These 17 T cell receptor beta chains came from one sample sequenced in a study of cytomegalovirus exposure and HLA in healthy donors. PCR employed 60 Vbeta and 13 Jbeta primers. The data were produced by immunoSEQ multiplex PCR, yet TCRdb's version contains in-frame clones alone and is incomplete. This sample yields 150,000 to 200,000 clones, of which 75% to 85% are seen a single time; roughly 1.4% belongs to the top ten. Sample: PBMCs. Source of these receptors: a woman in her twenties or thirties in good health and CMV-seropositive.

The rearrangement uses TRBV21-1 and TRBJ1-5. TRBV21-1 is reported as a pseudogene. This CDR3 is built from 14 residues. The CDR3 bases are TGTGCCAGCAGCAAAATTGGGGGGGCTCAGCCCCAGCATTTT. Protein: CASSKIGGAQPQHF.

The CDR3 spells CASSTAGTGLYEQYF. In nucleotides, the CDR3 is TGTGCCAGTAGTACGGCCGGGACTGGACTCTACGAGCAGTACTTC. V usage is TRBV19 and J usage is TRBJ2-7; D possibly corresponds to TRBD2 (6 bases). V gave up 4 bases and J gave up 3 bases, with 16 bases separating them. CDR1 and CDR2 from the germline V gene are LNHDA and SQIVND (reference sequence). This CDR3 spans 15 amino acids.

This clone was recorded a few times. This chain links TRBV5-4 with TRBJ2-1; the D gene is possibly TRBD2 (6 bases). The V end was cut by 2 bases, the J end by 0 bases, with 12 bases between. CDR3 length equals 16 residues. Germline-derived CDR1 and CDR2 are SGHNT and YYREEE (reference sequence). CDR3 DNA sequence: TGTGCCAGCAGCTTAGCGGGCGGCGTCTCCTACAATGAGCAGTTCTTC. Protein product: CASSLAGGVSYNEQFF.

The chain uses TRBV7-3 and TRBJ2-2; 9 bases are a match to TRBD1. CDR3 length: 16 residues. Germline V CDR1 and CDR2: SGHTA, FQGTGA. V lost 8 bases, J lost 4 bases, and 11 bases stayed unmatched. The CDR3 spells CASGTRQGVSTGELFF. The CDR3, as DNA: TGTGCCAGCGGAACTAGACAGGGGGTTAGCACCGGGGAGCTGTTTTTT. Together with reference TRBV7-3 and TRBJ2-2, the CDR3 gives the full variable domain: GAGVSQTPSNKVTEKGKYVELRCDPISGHTALYWYRQSLGQGPEFLIYFQGTGAADDSGLPNDRFFAVRPEGSVSTLKIQRTERGDSAVYLCASGTRQGVSTGELFFGEGSRLTVL.

The gene calls are TRBV11-3 and TRBJ1-1; D is ambiguous. The CDR3 extends over 15 amino acids. Trimming cost V 5 bases and J 4 bases, with 17 bases left between them. Per germline, CDR1 SGHNT and CDR2 YENEEA. This CDR3 reads CASSREVLLGTEAFF. In nucleotides, the CDR3 is TGTGCCAGCAGCCGTGAGGTTCTTCTCGGCACTGAAGCTTTCTTT.

The sample holds one count of this clone. The rearrangement links TRBV7-2 to TRBJ2-4; D gene ambiguous. Trimming stripped 0 bases from V and 13 bases from J, with 7 bases between. Looked up from germline, CDR1 is SGHTA and CDR2 is FQGNSA. The CDR3 runs to 11 residues. CDR3 loop: CASSLAQIQYF. The CDR3 region has the DNA TGTGCCAGCAGCTTAGCGCAGATACAGTACTTC.

The chain recombines TRBV6-4 with TRBJ2-3, with TRBD1 as a possible D gene (5 bases). Germline V gene lookup returns CDR1 MRHNA and CDR2 SNTAGT. The CDR3 is made up of 14 amino acids. V dropped 1 base and J dropped 6 bases, with 11 bases sitting between them. The CDR3 DNA sequence: TGTGCCAGCAGTGACTTCCCAGGGATCGATACGCAGTATTTT. This codes for CASSDFPGIDTQYF.

This chain connects TRBV5-5 to TRBJ2-3; 9 bases are shared with TRBD1. V lost 6 bases and J lost 2; bases outside the gene matches: 16. Per the germline V gene, CDR1 is SGHKS and CDR2 is YYEKEE (reference sequence). The CDR3 totals 18 residues. CDR3 sequence (DNA): TGTGCCAGCACCGGAGTGGGACAGGGTCTGTTCCCCACAGATACGCAGTATTTT. Amino acids: CASTGVGQGLFPTDTQYF. Filled out from reference TRBV5-5 and TRBJ2-3, the complete variable domain reads DAGVTQSPTHLIKTRGQQVTLRCSPISGHKSVSWYQQVLGQGPQFIFQYYEKEERGRGNFPDRFSARQFPNYSSELNVNALLLGDSALYLCASTGVGQGLFPTDTQYFGPGTRLTVL.

The CDR3 nucleotides read TGCGCCAGCAGTGGACTAGCGGGAGGCACCTACGAGCAGTACTTC. This codes for CASSGLAGGTYEQYF. The chain links TRBV5-1 to TRBJ2-7; 14 bases are a match to TRBD2. The CDR3 runs to 15 residues. Looked up from germline, CDR1 is SGHRS and CDR2 is YFSETQ. The V segment lost 5 bases and the J segment 2 bases; nucleotides outside the gene matches: 3.

V usage is TRBV5-1 and J usage is TRBJ2-5; TRBD2 agrees at 7 bases. Germline CDR1 is SGHRS and CDR2 is YFSETQ. V lost 0 bases to trimming and J lost 1 base; unmatched junction nucleotides: 12. The CDR3 is made up of 18 amino acids. Here the CDR3 reads CASSLVSSGFFTQETQYF. CDR3 DNA sequence: TGCGCCAGCAGCTTGGTCTCTAGCGGTTTCTTCACCCAAGAGACCCAGTACTTC. Full variable domain (outside the CDR3, taken from reference TRBV5-1 and TRBJ2-5): KAGVTQTPRYLIKTRGQQVTLSCSPISGHRSVSWYQQTPGQGLQFLFEYFSETQRNKGNFPGRFSGRQFSNSRSEMNVSTLELGDSALYLCASSLVSSGFFTQETQYFGPGTRLLVL.

The chain joins TRBV2 to TRBJ1-5; D possibly corresponds to TRBD1 (6 bases). CDR1 SNHLY and CDR2 FYNNEI come from the germline V gene. V gave up 6 bases and J gave up 5 bases, with 14 bases separating them. CDR3 size: 14 residues. This CDR3 is CASSPQGRDQPQHF. CDR3 in DNA: TGTGCCAGCAGCCCACAGGGTCGGGATCAGCCCCAGCATTTT. Supplemented by reference TRBV2 and TRBJ1-5, the full variable domain reads EPEVTQTPSHQVTQMGQEVILRCVPISNHLYFYWYRQILGQKVEFLVSFYNNEISEKSEIFDDQFSVERPDGSNFTLKIRSTKLEDSAMYFCASSPQGRDQPQHFGDGTRLSIL.

This chain joins TRBV9 and TRBJ2-7, with D possibly being TRBD1 (6 bases). The CDR3 is 16 residues long. Germline V gives CDR1 SGDLS, CDR2 YYNGEE. V lost 1 base to trimming and J lost 0 bases, with 14 bases between them. The CDR3, as DNA: TGTGCCAGCAGCGTACAAGGGGGAGCGCTCTCCTACGAGCAGTACTTC. Translating gives CASSVQGGALSYEQYF.

This chain joins TRBV27 and TRBJ2-5; 10 nucleotides agree with TRBD2. The length of the CDR3 is 13 residues. Per germline, CDR1 MNHEY and CDR2 SMNVEV (reference sequence). V shed 4 bases and J 12 bases; nucleotides not matched to a gene: 8. CDR3 amino acids: CASSSLAGAPEYF. CDR3 nucleotide sequence: TGTGCCAGCAGTTCCCTAGCGGGAGCTCCAGAGTACTTC.

The chain links TRBV10-3 to TRBJ2-1; weak D call: TRBD1 (6 bases). The CDR3 spans 13 residues. Germline V gene sequence: CDR1 ENHRY, CDR2 SYGVKD. V lost 7 bases and J lost 9, with 16 bases in between. The CDR3 DNA reads TGTGCCATCACCGACGACAGGAGCGGTGAGCAGTTCTTC. It specifies CAITDDRSGEQFF.

The chain uses TRBV28 and TRBJ1-2, with a possible D match to TRBD1 (5 bases). CDR1 and CDR2 from the germline V gene are MDHEN and SYDVKM. V lost 2 bases to trimming and J lost 4 bases, with 11 bases between them. This CDR3 spans 14 amino acids. Here the CDR3 DNA reads TGTGCCAGCAGTTTAACAACAGGATCCTATGGCTACACCTTC. Translated: CASSLTTGSYGYTF.

The chain has TRBV11-1 and TRBJ2-7; the match to TRBD2 covers 11 bases. The germline CDR1 and CDR2 sequences are SGHAT and FQDESV (reference sequence). The length of the CDR3 is 15 residues. Trimming cost V 6 bases and J 2 bases; bases outside gene matches: 6. The CDR3 protein is CASSLTSGRTYEQYF. The CDR3 DNA follows: TGTGCCAGCAGTTTAACTAGCGGGAGAACCTACGAGCAGTACTTC.

This clone was counted only a few times. The chain recombines TRBV5-6 with TRBJ1-2, with 9 bases identical to TRBD1. Looked up from germline, CDR1 is SGHDT and CDR2 is YYEEEE. The ends lost 1 base at V and 0 bases at J; junction bases unmatched: 10. The CDR3 length is 18 residues. For the CDR3, the DNA is TGTGCCAGCAGCTTGTTGGGACAGGGCCAATATTCTAACTATGGCTACACCTTC. This sequence encodes CASSLLGQGQYSNYGYTF. The full variable domain, rest sourced from reference TRBV5-6 and TRBJ1-2, is DAGVTQSPTHLIKTRGQQVTLRCSPKSGHDTVSWYQQALGQGPQFIFQYYEEEERQRGNFPDRFSGHQFPNYSSELNVNALLLGDSALYLCASSLLGQGQYSNYGYTFGSGTRLTVV.